A single sample gave rise to the 28 T cell receptor beta chains below, sequenced in a study of blood T cell repertoires in COVID-19. Method: immunoSEQ multiplex PCR; TCRdb's copy keeps in-frame clones and lacks some. The repertoire holds 55,000 to 75,000 clones, with 60% to 80% as singletons. Input material: peripheral blood. The receptors originated from a man older than 75 with active or convalescent COVID-19.

The chain links TRBV9 to TRBJ2-3, with 7 bases identical to TRBD2. Germline values: CDR1 SGDLS, CDR2 YYNGEE. With 2 bases clipped from V and 2 bases from J, the junction kept 2 bases outside the gene matches. CDR3 size: 14 residues. The CDR3 DNA sequence: TGTGCCAGCAGCGTGGGGGGGAACACAGATACGCAGTATTTT. Encoded protein: CASSVGGNTDTQYF.

The chain carries TRBV19 and TRBJ1-1; TRBD1 is a possible D gene (6 bases). The CDR3 consists of 14 residues. CDR1 is LNHDA, CDR2 SQIVND, per germline (reference sequence). Trimming removed 7 bases from V and 2 bases from J, with 14 bases in between. CDR3 protein: CASIPGQKNTEAFF. CDR3 DNA: TGTGCCAGTATCCCCGGACAGAAAAACACTGAAGCTTTCTTT.

V is TRBV2 and J is TRBJ2-5, with D unresolved. CDR1 and CDR2 from the germline V gene are SNHLY and FYNNEI. The CDR3 has 13 residues. V gave up 2 bases and J gave up 4 bases, with 8 bases separating them. This chain's CDR3 is CASSEIERETQYF. The CDR3 region has the DNA TGTGCCAGCAGTGAAATTGAGCGAGAGACCCAGTACTTC.

The rearrangement uses TRBV5-1 and TRBJ2-1; weak D call: TRBD2 (7 bases). The V end lost 5 bases, the J end lost 7 bases, and 13 bases lay between the germline ends. The CDR3 spans 13 residues. Per the germline V gene, CDR1 is SGHRS and CDR2 is YFSETQ. For the CDR3, the DNA is TGCGCCAGCAGTGTGGGGGGGCTTAATGAGCAGTTCTTC. It translates to CASSVGGLNEQFF.

The rearrangement uses TRBV24-1 and TRBJ2-1; TRBD2 matches 10 bases. The CDR3 has 15 residues. The V segment lost 1 base and the J segment 12 bases; nucleotides outside the gene matches: 8. Per germline, CDR1 KGHDR and CDR2 SFDVKD. CDR3 region: CATSDFTSGAVGQFF. CDR3 nucleotides: TGTGCCACCAGTGATTTTACTAGCGGGGCCGTGGGGCAGTTCTTC.

This rearrangement joins TRBV21-1 to TRBJ2-7; TRBD2, the table's D call, lacks a check against the DNA. TRBV21-1 represents a pseudogene. The CDR3 spans 16 residues. CDR3 in amino acids: CASSGYLAGISYEQYF. The CDR3 region has the DNA TGTGCCAGCAGCGGCTACCTAGCGGGAATCTCCTACGAGCAGTACTTC.

The rearrangement uses TRBV7-9 and TRBJ1-3; the match to TRBD1 covers 8 bases. Germline V gives CDR1 SEHNR, CDR2 FQNEAQ (reference sequence). Losses at the gene ends were 0 bases for V and 0 bases for J; bases not matched to a gene: 4. CDR3 length equals 17 residues. The CDR3 protein is CASSLAGQGISGNTIYF. CDR3 sequence (DNA): TGTGCCAGCAGCTTAGCCGGACAGGGAATCTCTGGAAACACCATATATTTT.

The rearrangement links TRBV11-2 to TRBJ2-3, with 9 bases aligning to TRBD2. CDR3 length: 16 amino acids. CDR1 is SGHAT and CDR2 is FQNNGV in the germline V gene. Losses at the gene ends were 6 bases for V and 0 bases for J; bases not matched to a gene: 7. The CDR3 DNA is TGTGCCAGCAGTCGCGGACTAGCGCATAGCACAGATACGCAGTATTTT. Residues: CASSRGLAHSTDTQYF.

The chain has TRBV3-1 (or the pseudogene TRBV3-2) and TRBJ2-6; TRBD2 matches at 11 bases. The trim removed 6 bases at V and 3 bases at J, leaving 7 bases unmatched. Germline V lookup: CDR1 LGHDT, CDR2 YNNKEL (reference sequence). The CDR3 is 17 amino acids. CDR3 loop: CASSPIAGGLGANVLTF. As DNA, the CDR3 is TGTGCCAGCAGTCCCATAGCGGGGGGGCTTGGGGCCAACGTCCTGACTTTC.

The chain couples TRBV28 to TRBJ1-3; D call uncertain. Trimming stripped 3 bases from V and 1 base from J, with 7 bases between. The germline gives CDR1 MDHEN, CDR2 SYDVKM. The CDR3 is 14 amino acids. DNA of the CDR3: TGTGCCAGCAGTTTCAGCGGGTCTGGAAACACCATATATTTT. Translating gives CASSFSGSGNTIYF.

The chain joins TRBV2 to TRBJ2-6, with 8 bases lining up with TRBD1. CDR3 length: 16 residues. The J segment lost 0 bases and the V segment lost 6 bases, leaving 4 bases of the junction unmatched. The germline V gene encodes CDR1 SNHLY and CDR2 FYNNEI. CDR3 residues: CASSVDRGSGANVLTF. The DNA for the CDR3 is TGTGCCAGCAGCGTCGACAGGGGCTCTGGGGCCAACGTCCTGACTTTC.

This clone has more than one count but fewer than ten. V gene TRBV6-5 combines with J gene TRBJ2-7; 9 bases match TRBD1. The trim removed 8 bases at V and 2 bases at J, leaving 7 bases unmatched. CDR3 size: 14 residues. The V gene's germline CDR1 is MNHEY and CDR2 SVGAGI. Here the CDR3 DNA reads TGTGCCAGCCGACCGGGACAGGGAACCTACGAGCAGTACTTC. Protein product: CASRPGQGTYEQYF.

This clone was seen a handful of times. The chain links TRBV5-4 to TRBJ1-2; TRBD1 aligns across 9 bases. The CDR3 consists of 15 residues. CDR1 SGHNT and CDR2 YYREEE come from the germline V gene (reference sequence). V lost 3 bases, J lost 8 bases, and 11 bases stayed unmatched. The CDR3 DNA reads as TGTGCCAGCAGCTCCCCCGGAGGACAGGGGCGAGGCTACACCTTC. This translates into CASSSPGGQGRGYTF.

The chain recombines TRBV19 with TRBJ1-5; TRBD1 aligns across 9 bases. The CDR3 is made up of 15 amino acids. Per the germline V gene, CDR1 is LNHDA and CDR2 is SQIVND (reference sequence). V dropped 3 bases and J dropped 4; count of bases not matched to a gene: 4. The CDR3 region is CASSISGTGNQPQHF. The CDR3 DNA sequence: TGTGCCAGTAGTATTTCCGGGACAGGGAATCAGCCCCAGCATTTT.

The V gene is TRBV5-1, the J gene TRBJ1-2; D not certain. Germline V gives CDR1 SGHRS, CDR2 YFSETQ. Trimming left V 8 bases short and J 0 bases short, with 14 bases between. The CDR3 has 14 amino acids. CDR3 DNA: TGCGCCAGTGGGCTCGCGGGGTCTAACTATGGCTACACCTTC. This sequence encodes CASGLAGSNYGYTF.

The chain links TRBV6-5 to TRBJ1-6; the match to TRBD1 covers 10 bases. Germline trimming cut 6 bases from V and 7 bases from J; bases unmatched to any gene: 6. CDR3 size: 15 residues. CDR1 is MNHEY, CDR2 SVGAGI, per germline. CDR3 sequence: CASRTGGAGNSPLHF. DNA for the CDR3: TGTGCCAGCAGGACAGGGGGCGCTGGGAATTCACCCCTCCACTTT.

The J gene is TRBJ1-2, the V gene TRBV27; D is possibly TRBD1 (6 bases). The length of the CDR3 is 13 residues. Germline values: CDR1 MNHEY, CDR2 SMNVEV (reference sequence). Trimming removed 6 bases at V and 6 bases at J, with 14 bases between. In DNA, the CDR3 is TGTGCCAGCAGAACAGGGTTAAGCGATGGCTACACCTTC. It codes for CASRTGLSDGYTF.

This clone was detected once. The CDR3 reads CASSSKVTGYTDTQYF. The CDR3 bases are TGTGCCAGCAGCTCAAAGGTGACAGGCTACACAGATACGCAGTATTTT. This sequence joins TRBV7-9 and TRBJ2-3; D perhaps matches TRBD1 (6 bases). V was pared by 4 bases and J by 2 bases, with 16 bases between. The germline CDR1 and CDR2 sequences are SEHNR and FQNEAQ (reference sequence). The CDR3 runs 16 residues.

The chain combines TRBV2 with TRBJ2-5; 7 bases agree with TRBD1. This CDR3 spans 14 amino acids. Germline V CDR1 and CDR2: SNHLY, FYNNEI. V trimming: 7 bases; J trimming: 5 bases; junction bases outside the gene matches: 10. This CDR3 is CASTLGQLGETQYF. DNA for the CDR3: TGTGCCAGCACCTTGGGACAGCTTGGGGAGACCCAGTACTTC.

The chain is built from TRBV9 and TRBJ2-1; 9 bases map to TRBD2. The CDR3 runs to 17 residues. From germline, CDR1 is SGDLS and CDR2 YYNGEE. The J segment lost 6 bases and the V segment lost 4 bases, leaving 14 bases of the junction unmatched. CDR3: CASSPASGKQFPNEQFF. The DNA of the CDR3 is TGTGCCAGCAGCCCGGCTAGCGGGAAACAATTTCCCAATGAGCAGTTCTTC.

In this sample, this clone turned up once. This sequence joins TRBV4-3 and TRBJ2-3, with D possibly matching TRBD1 (5 bases). CDR3 size: 15 residues. Germline loops: CDR1 LGHNA, CDR2 YSLEER. Trimming took off 5 bases at V and 0 bases at J, with 12 bases between the two ends. In nucleotides, the CDR3 is TGCGCCAGCAGCGCAAGGGGTTTTAGCACAGATACGCAGTATTTT. Translating gives CASSARGFSTDTQYF.

The genes are TRBV19 and TRBJ2-7, with TRBD1 matching 9 bases. The CDR3 runs to 16 residues. V lost 3 bases and J lost 2; bases outside the gene matches: 8. Germline CDR1 reads LNHDA; CDR2 reads SQIVND (reference sequence). CDR3 region: CASSILGGTGTYEQYF. The DNA of the CDR3 is TGTGCCAGTAGTATTCTTGGAGGGACAGGGACCTACGAGCAGTACTTC.

The V gene is TRBV15, the J gene TRBJ2-1; D not resolved. Per the germline V gene, CDR1 is LNHNV and CDR2 is YYDKDF (reference sequence). Trimming took 0 bases from V and 5 from J, leaving 11 bases between them. The CDR3 is made up of 15 amino acids. CDR3 DNA sequence: TGTGCCACCAGCAGAGATTCTGGCAGAAACAATGAGCAGTTCTTC. Translating gives CATSRDSGRNNEQFF.

This clone appeared once. The V gene is TRBV2, the J gene TRBJ2-1, with 9 bases lining up with TRBD2. V trimming: 4 bases; J trimming: 5 bases; junction bases outside the gene matches: 3. The length of the CDR3 is 14 residues. Germline values: CDR1 SNHLY, CDR2 FYNNEI. This CDR3 reads CASSASGVDNEQFF. In DNA, the CDR3 is TGTGCCAGCAGTGCTAGCGGGGTTGACAATGAGCAGTTCTTC.

This clone was recorded once. V and J are TRBV19 and TRBJ2-6, with TRBD2 as a possible D gene (5 bases). This CDR3 contains 16 residues. V lost 5 bases to trimming and J lost 0 bases, with 11 bases between them. Germline values: CDR1 LNHDA, CDR2 SQIVND (reference sequence). The CDR3 region is CASSPDRGSGANVLTF. The CDR3 nucleotides are TGTGCCAGTAGTCCTGACCGGGGCTCTGGGGCCAACGTCCTGACTTTC.

V is TRBV28 and J is TRBJ2-1; 9 bases match TRBD1. Trimming at V came to 8 bases and at J to 4 bases, leaving 6 bases not matched to a gene. The CDR3 length is 14 residues. Germline V gene lookup returns CDR1 MDHEN and CDR2 SYDVKM. In DNA form, the CDR3 reads TGTGCCAGCCGAACAGGGGGCTCGTACAATGAGCAGTTCTTC. Protein: CASRTGGSYNEQFF.

CDR3 loop: CASSLESVRETQYF. For the CDR3, the DNA is TGCGCCAGCAGCTTGGAGTCAGTACGAGAGACCCAGTACTTC. This rearrangement joins TRBV5-1 to TRBJ2-5; D is ambiguous. V was shortened by 0 bases and J by 4 bases, with 10 bases between the two germline ends. Germline V gene data show CDR1 as SGHRS and CDR2 as YFSETQ. The CDR3 spans 14 residues.

The gene calls are TRBV19 and TRBJ2-6; perhaps TRBD2 as D (5 bases). V was shortened by 3 bases and J by 5 bases, with 11 bases between the two germline ends. From germline, CDR1 is LNHDA and CDR2 SQIVND (reference sequence). CDR3 length: 15 residues. In DNA, the CDR3 is TGTGCCAGTAGTATCGAGGACTGGAGGGCCAACGTCCTGACTTTC. The encoded protein is CASSIEDWRANVLTF.